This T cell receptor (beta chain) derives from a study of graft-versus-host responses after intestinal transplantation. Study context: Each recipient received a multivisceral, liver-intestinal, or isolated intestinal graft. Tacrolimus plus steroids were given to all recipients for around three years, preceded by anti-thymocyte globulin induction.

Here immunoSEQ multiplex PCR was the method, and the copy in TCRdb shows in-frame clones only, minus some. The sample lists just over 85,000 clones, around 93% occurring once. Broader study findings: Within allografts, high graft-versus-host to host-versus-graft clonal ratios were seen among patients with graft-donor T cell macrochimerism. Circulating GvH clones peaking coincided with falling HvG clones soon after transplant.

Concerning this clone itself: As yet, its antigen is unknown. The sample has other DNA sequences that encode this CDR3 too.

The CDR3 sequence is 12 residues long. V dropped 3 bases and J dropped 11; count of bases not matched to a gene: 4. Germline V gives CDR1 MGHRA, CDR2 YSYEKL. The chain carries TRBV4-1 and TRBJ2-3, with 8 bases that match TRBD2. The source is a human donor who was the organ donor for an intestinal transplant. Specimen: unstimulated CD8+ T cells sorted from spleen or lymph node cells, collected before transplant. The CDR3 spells CASSHGTRGQYF. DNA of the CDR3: TGCGCCAGCAGCCACGGGACTAGGGGGCAGTATTTT.